Included here is one T cell receptor beta chain sequence, with context. As yet, its antigen is unknown. Sequencing used immunoSEQ version 4 in survey mode. Produced via immunoSEQ multiplex PCR; TCRdb's table is partial and in-frame only. The sample shows about 7,500 clones, around 67% of them seen only once. These data originate in a study of persistence of HIV-infected CD4 T cells. Looking at the study overall: Blood samples, up to about 180 mL, came from multiple time points, except two leukapheresis donors sampled once.

CDR1 and CDR2 (germline): SEHNR, FQNEAQ (reference sequence). The germline V and J ends were trimmed by 4 bases and 4 bases, with 8 bases remaining between them. The CDR3 sequence is 12 residues long. The stimulus was lysate of CMV-infected fibroblasts, approximately 9.7 ug/mL. Responding CD4+ T cells were sorted by upregulation of both CD40 ligand and CD69. The rearrangement links TRBV7-9 to TRBJ2-7; D call uncertain. The receptor was isolated from an adult man with HIV who was CMV-seropositive. The sample consisted of CD4+ T cells sorted from PBMCs after 18-hour stimulation, taken from a patient who received antiretroviral therapy. CDR3 sequence: CASSSNTYEQYF. CDR3 DNA: TGTGCCAGCAGCTCTAATACGTACGAGCAGTACTTC. Full variable domain (outside the CDR3, taken from reference TRBV7-9 and TRBJ2-7): DTGVSQNPRHKITKRGQNVTFRCDPISEHNRLYWYRQTLGQGPEFLTYFQNEAQLEKSRLLSDRFSAERPKGSFSTLEIQRTEQGDSAMYLCASSSNTYEQYFGPGTRLTVT.